What follows are 8 T cell receptor beta chains derived from one specimen sequenced in a study of PD-1 blockade in classical Hodgkin lymphoma (dated by TCRdb to about 2020). The receptor library was made with the immunoSEQ multiplex PCR assay. TCRdb provides this immuneACCESS table in a form limited to in-frame rearrangements. Some clones are lacking; in checked studies, under half of them reflect an unresolved V gene, and why the rest are absent is not known. The sample table contains under 20,000 clones; only one count was recorded for 60% to 85% of them. The ten largest clones represent around two fifths of the sample. Reading the label with the study, this specimen's time point is: cycle 4 day 1 (C4D1), after more than 5 weeks of nivolumab. Every trial patient had relapsed following autologous stem cell transplantation, and prior brentuximab vedotin exposure was what differed among cohorts A, B and C.

Sample: peripheral blood mononuclear cells (PBMCs), taken before the fourth cycle of nivolumab. The receptor set was obtained from a human donor with classical Hodgkin lymphoma.

This chain joins TRBV9 and TRBJ2-3; 7 bases align to TRBD2. The CDR3 loop spans 14 amino acids. CDR1 and CDR2 from the germline V gene are SGDLS and YYNGEE. V was clipped by 4 bases and J by 5 bases; unmatched bases: 7. The CDR3 protein is CASSPGWGGDTQYF. The CDR3 DNA sequence: TGTGCCAGCAGCCCCGGGTGGGGGGGAGATACGCAGTATTTT.

V gene TRBV2 combines with J gene TRBJ1-3; no reliable D call. The germline CDR1 and CDR2 sequences are SNHLY and FYNNEI. With 9 bases removed from V and 1 base from J, the gap between germline ends came to 7 bases. The CDR3 has 12 amino acids. The DNA for the CDR3 is TGTGCCAGAGCGGTGTCTGGAAACACCATATATTTT. It translates to CARAVSGNTIYF.

This chain uses TRBV9 with TRBJ2-3; 14 positions match TRBD2. With V trimmed by 3 bases and J by 0 bases, 9 bases remained unmatched. The CDR3 contains 19 residues. Germline assignment: CDR1 SGDLS and CDR2 YYNGEE. This CDR3 is CASSATSGGAWGSTDTQYF. In nucleotides, the CDR3 is TGTGCCAGCAGCGCGACTAGCGGGGGGGCCTGGGGAAGCACAGATACGCAGTATTTT.

Regarding this clone: An end of the junction differs from the germline gene, which may be a read error. The chain couples TRBV5-6 to TRBJ2-6; D gene ambiguous. This CDR3 has 18 residues. The V gene's germline CDR1 is SGHDT and CDR2 YYEEEE. CDR3 amino acids: CASTLDGRRLSGANVLTF. Written as DNA, the CDR3 is TGTGCCAGCACCTTGGACGGTCGGCGCCTCTCTGGGGCCAACGTCCTGACTTTC.

The table lists this clone with a count of one. The chain uses TRBV6-1 and TRBJ2-7, with 9 bases identical to TRBD1. The V and J ends lost 7 bases and 3 bases, in that order; junction bases with no gene match: 7. The CDR3 is 14 residues long. The V gene's germline CDR1 is MNHNS and CDR2 SASEGT. The CDR3 is CASTATGGIYEQYF. The CDR3, as DNA: TGTGCCAGCACTGCGACAGGGGGAATCTACGAGCAGTACTTC.

The gene calls are TRBV11-2 and TRBJ2-7; D is ambiguous. CDR3 size: 14 residues. Per germline, CDR1 SGHAT and CDR2 FQNNGV. Trimming took 1 base from V and 2 from J, leaving 9 bases between them. The CDR3, as DNA: TGTGCCAGCAGCTTAGTGTTGGAGACCTACGAGCAGTACTTC. Translated: CASSLVLETYEQYF.

This clone occurred a few times. The chain carries TRBV4-2 and TRBJ1-3; TRBD1 is a possible D gene (5 bases). The germline V gene has CDR1 LGHNA and CDR2 YNFKEQ. CDR3 length: 15 residues. The V end was cut by 0 bases, the J end by 4 bases, with 10 bases between. CDR3 bases: TGTGCCAGCAGCCAAGAGGGGCTAAGGGGAAACACCATATATTTT. It translates to CASSQEGLRGNTIYF.

The rearrangement joins TRBV10-3 to TRBJ1-1; D unresolved. CDR3 length: 12 amino acids. Trimming shortened V by 4 bases and J by 5 bases, and 8 bases separated the two germline ends. Germline V gene sequence: CDR1 ENHRY, CDR2 SYGVKD. The CDR3 spells CAISGGDTEAFF. The CDR3 DNA is TGTGCCATCAGTGGGGGTGATACTGAAGCTTTCTTT.